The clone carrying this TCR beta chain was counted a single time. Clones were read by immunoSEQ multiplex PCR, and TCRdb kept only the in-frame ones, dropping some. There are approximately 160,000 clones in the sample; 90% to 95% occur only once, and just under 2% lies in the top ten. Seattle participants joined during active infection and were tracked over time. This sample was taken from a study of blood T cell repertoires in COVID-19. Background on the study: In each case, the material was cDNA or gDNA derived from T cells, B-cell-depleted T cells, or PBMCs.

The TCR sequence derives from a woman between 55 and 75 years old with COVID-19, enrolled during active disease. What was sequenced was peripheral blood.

This chain's CDR3 is CASSPRGSPYEQYF. In DNA, the CDR3 is TGTGCCAGCAGCCCCAGGGGGAGTCCCTACGAGCAGTACTTC. The V and J genes are TRBV7-9 and TRBJ2-7; 7 bases are shared with TRBD1. Trimming at V came to 5 bases and at J to 2 bases, leaving 6 bases not matched to a gene. Germline CDR1 reads SEHNR; CDR2 reads FQNEAQ (reference sequence). CDR3 size: 14 residues. The variable domain in full, with the rest retrieved from reference TRBV7-9 and TRBJ2-7, is DTGVSQNPRHKITKRGQNVTFRCDPISEHNRLYWYRQTLGQGPEFLTYFQNEAQLEKSRLLSDRFSAERPKGSFSTLEIQRTEQGDSAMYLCASSPRGSPYEQYFGPGTRLTVT.